The TCR beta chain under discussion was sequenced for a study of blood T cell repertoires in COVID-19. Looking at the study overall: The United States, Italy and Spain were the sources of the acute and convalescent COVID-19 samples. PBMCs, B-cell-depleted T cells, or T cells provided the cDNA or gDNA that made up the material.

Original data processing: The assay estimated nucleated cells by amplifying reference gene primers. Profiling relied on immunoSEQ multiplex PCR, and the TCRdb table lists in-frame clones only, not all of them. V and J calls plus clone size are reproduced from that table; the DNA served to infer D and trimming. Of over 250,000 clones listed, 70% to 90% were seen once; the top ten hold less than 15%. CDR3 length: 12 amino acids. Germline CDR1 is MNHEY and CDR2 is SVGAGI. Seattle patients were enrolled during active infection and followed longitudinally. The chain recombines TRBV6-5 with TRBJ1-6, with unresolved D. The receptor was derived from a woman aged 70-85 years with COVID-19, enrolled during active disease. Sequenced: peripheral blood. CDR3 sequence (DNA): TGTGCGGTTGGAGGGAACAATTCACCCCTCCACTTT. Encoded protein: CAVGGNNSPLHF.